The rows below give T cell receptor beta chains drawn from one sample of a study of blood T cell repertoires in COVID-19. Some clones are missing from TCRdb's copy, which holds only in-frame ones; the method was immunoSEQ multiplex PCR. This table has 60,000 or so clones, roughly 85% appearing once. The material sequenced was peripheral blood. All receptors derive from a human donor in a cohort sampled during active COVID-19. CDR3s include the opening cysteine and the closing phenylalanine or tryptophan. Fields, in order: CDR3 protein, V gene, clone size, J gene, D gene. D genes are given only for firm matches. Not all rows give a size; the values are once, few, many and, for expanded clones, a class.

CDR3 protein: CASSQEGGAGSPLHF
V gene: TRBV4-3
clone size: NA
J gene: TRBJ1-6
D gene: NA

CDR3 protein: CASSQSLADTDTQYF
V gene: TRBV28
clone size: NA
J gene: TRBJ2-3
D gene: TRBD2

CDR3 protein: CASSLLGANVLTF
V gene: TRBV5-4
clone size: NA
J gene: TRBJ2-6
D gene: NA

CDR3 protein: CASSPEGGRYEQYF
V gene: TRBV7-6
clone size: NA
J gene: TRBJ2-7
D gene: NA

CDR3 protein: CATRGHQHHQETQYF
V gene: TRBV24-1
clone size: NA
J gene: TRBJ2-5
D gene: NA

CDR3 protein: CASSLDWGGAPGELFF
V gene: TRBV7-9
clone size: NA
J gene: TRBJ2-2
D gene: NA

CDR3 protein: CASSLERGTEAFF
V gene: TRBV7-7
clone size: NA
J gene: TRBJ1-1
D gene: NA

CDR3 protein: CASSTPRGSGTGELFF
V gene: TRBV6-2/TRBV6-3
clone size: NA
J gene: TRBJ2-2
D gene: TRBD1

CDR3 protein: CASSPDDSGGMDTQYF
V gene: TRBV5-8
clone size: NA
J gene: TRBJ2-3
D gene: TRBD2

CDR3 protein: CASSQDSPAGGPGSLYEQYF
V gene: TRBV4-2
clone size: NA
J gene: TRBJ2-7
D gene: TRBD2

CDR3 protein: CAIRDQGAYSGNTIYF
V gene: TRBV10-3
clone size: NA
J gene: TRBJ1-3
D gene: TRBD1

CDR3 protein: CASSSGTGSPNSPLHF
V gene: TRBV27
clone size: NA
J gene: TRBJ1-6
D gene: TRBD1

CDR3 protein: CASSLASVTQYF
V gene: TRBV7-9
clone size: NA
J gene: TRBJ2-3
D gene: NA

CDR3 protein: CASNLDRAETYGYTF
V gene: TRBV19
clone size: NA
J gene: TRBJ1-2
D gene: TRBD1

CDR3 protein: CASSRRGLSGNTIYF
V gene: TRBV7-2
clone size: NA
J gene: TRBJ1-3
D gene: NA

CDR3 protein: CASSLTGGAANTGELFF
V gene: TRBV9
clone size: NA
J gene: TRBJ2-2
D gene: TRBD1

CDR3 protein: CASRVMGLAGTGELFF
V gene: TRBV6-1
clone size: NA
J gene: TRBJ2-2
D gene: TRBD2

CDR3 protein: CASRTSGGAGTGELFF
V gene: TRBV6-6
clone size: NA
J gene: TRBJ2-2
D gene: TRBD2

CDR3 protein: CASSTGQTYEQYF
V gene: TRBV11-1
clone size: NA
J gene: TRBJ2-7
D gene: TRBD1

CDR3 protein: CASSPSRGGTDTQYF
V gene: TRBV18
clone size: NA
J gene: TRBJ2-3
D gene: TRBD2

CDR3 protein: CASSDGPVGGYGYTF
V gene: TRBV10-1
clone size: NA
J gene: TRBJ1-2
D gene: NA

CDR3 protein: CASSQGGGRTGGWETQYF
V gene: TRBV4-3
clone size: NA
J gene: TRBJ2-5
D gene: TRBD1

CDR3 protein: CASSRDFQETQYF
V gene: TRBV6-6
clone size: NA
J gene: TRBJ2-5
D gene: NA

CDR3 protein: CASSQATRQRGVSYNEQFF
V gene: TRBV3-1/TRBV3-2
clone size: NA
J gene: TRBJ2-1
D gene: TRBD2

CDR3 protein: CASSRDSNYGYTF
V gene: TRBV5-1
clone size: NA
J gene: TRBJ1-2
D gene: TRBD1

CDR3 protein: CASRGQPNTGELFF
V gene: TRBV4-3
clone size: NA
J gene: TRBJ2-2
D gene: TRBD1

CDR3 protein: CASSLGQGLNTEAFF
V gene: TRBV4-2
clone size: NA
J gene: TRBJ1-1
D gene: TRBD1

CDR3 protein: CASSLDGGDTQYF
V gene: TRBV11-2
clone size: NA
J gene: TRBJ2-3
D gene: NA

CDR3 protein: CASSMGQGVPYNEQFF
V gene: TRBV21-1
clone size: NA
J gene: TRBJ2-1
D gene: NA

CDR3 protein: CASSTRDRGVNTEAFF
V gene: TRBV6-2/TRBV6-3
clone size: NA
J gene: TRBJ1-1
D gene: TRBD1

CDR3 protein: CASSQGGEYEQYF
V gene: TRBV4-2
clone size: once
J gene: TRBJ2-7
D gene: NA

CDR3 protein: CASSVGQTPRENTIYF
V gene: TRBV9
clone size: NA
J gene: TRBJ1-3
D gene: NA

CDR3 protein: CASGGLLYNEQFF
V gene: TRBV2
clone size: NA
J gene: TRBJ2-1
D gene: NA

CDR3 protein: CASSDGQGSYEQYF
V gene: TRBV9
clone size: NA
J gene: TRBJ2-7
D gene: TRBD1

CDR3 protein: CASSPGQGPSNSPLHF
V gene: TRBV19
clone size: NA
J gene: TRBJ1-6
D gene: TRBD1

CDR3 protein: CASSLGLGGANEKLFF
V gene: TRBV27
clone size: NA
J gene: TRBJ1-4
D gene: NA

CDR3 protein: CASSVLRAGEQYF
V gene: TRBV2
clone size: NA
J gene: TRBJ2-7
D gene: NA

CDR3 protein: CSVGGGEELFF
V gene: TRBV29-1
clone size: NA
J gene: TRBJ2-2
D gene: NA

CDR3 protein: CASSPSNNPNYGYTF
V gene: TRBV18
clone size: NA
J gene: TRBJ1-2
D gene: NA

CDR3 protein: CATSRDWGGGYTF
V gene: TRBV15
clone size: NA
J gene: TRBJ1-2
D gene: NA

CDR3 protein: CASSLGQGQETQYF
V gene: TRBV7-9
clone size: NA
J gene: TRBJ2-5
D gene: TRBD1

CDR3 protein: CASSSDRGRGYTF
V gene: TRBV7-2
clone size: few
J gene: TRBJ1-2
D gene: TRBD1

CDR3 protein: CASSDLAPNTEAFF
V gene: TRBV5-4
clone size: NA
J gene: TRBJ1-1
D gene: NA

CDR3 protein: CASSSLDRADTQYF
V gene: TRBV7-2
clone size: few
J gene: TRBJ2-3
D gene: TRBD1

CDR3 protein: CASRGQGRNNEQFF
V gene: TRBV6-6
clone size: NA
J gene: TRBJ2-1
D gene: TRBD1

CDR3 protein: CASSLNGRGGLDTQYF
V gene: TRBV5-6
clone size: NA
J gene: TRBJ2-3
D gene: TRBD2

CDR3 protein: CASALGGSHTDTQYF
V gene: TRBV9
clone size: NA
J gene: TRBJ2-3
D gene: NA

CDR3 protein: CASSYAGGDQETQYF
V gene: TRBV2
clone size: NA
J gene: TRBJ2-5
D gene: TRBD2

CDR3 protein: CATRPTSSDTQYF
V gene: TRBV24-1
clone size: NA
J gene: TRBJ2-3
D gene: NA

CDR3 protein: CASNGQGESYEQYF
V gene: TRBV6-5
clone size: once
J gene: TRBJ2-7
D gene: TRBD1

CDR3 protein: CASSHRGSYEQYF
V gene: TRBV6-5
clone size: NA
J gene: TRBJ2-7
D gene: TRBD1

CDR3 protein: CATTGTSWRDEQFF
V gene: TRBV6-5
clone size: NA
J gene: TRBJ2-1
D gene: TRBD2

CDR3 protein: CSAGGQGKNTEAFF
V gene: TRBV29-1
clone size: NA
J gene: TRBJ1-1
D gene: TRBD1

CDR3 protein: CASSADGIYGYTF
V gene: TRBV5-6
clone size: NA
J gene: TRBJ1-2
D gene: NA

CDR3 protein: CASNFGGTDTQYF
V gene: TRBV25-1
clone size: NA
J gene: TRBJ2-3
D gene: NA

CDR3 protein: CASSFAGVGALEGYTF
V gene: TRBV28
clone size: NA
J gene: TRBJ1-2
D gene: NA

CDR3 protein: CASSLLAGTYEQYF
V gene: TRBV6-5
clone size: once
J gene: TRBJ2-7
D gene: TRBD2

CDR3 protein: CASSYGTGIHSPLHF
V gene: TRBV6-5
clone size: NA
J gene: TRBJ1-6
D gene: TRBD1

CDR3 protein: CASSLGQGNTGELFF
V gene: TRBV6-6
clone size: few
J gene: TRBJ2-2
D gene: TRBD1